The next 9 T cell receptor beta chains were all read from a single sample in a study of T cell responses to AZD1222 COVID-19 vaccine. Profiling relied on immunoSEQ multiplex PCR, and the TCRdb table lists in-frame clones only, not all of them. This table holds under 95,000 clones, just over 85% found once. The source was peripheral blood, collected on day 0 of AZD1222 vaccination. The receptors shown here come from an adult in good health.

As concerns this clone: The identical CDR3 is also encoded by other nucleotide sequences in the sample. This chain links TRBV29-1 with TRBJ1-1; 8 bases line up with TRBD1. In germline, CDR1 is SQVTM, CDR2 ANQGSEA. This CDR3 is 12 amino acids long. V dropped 7 bases and J dropped 2; count of bases not matched to a gene: 3. CDR3 DNA sequence: TGCAGCGGTGGACAGGGAAACACTGAAGCTTTCTTT. It specifies CSGGQGNTEAFF.

The gene calls are TRBV19 and TRBJ2-7; a weak D match, TRBD1 (6 bases). Germline values: CDR1 LNHDA, CDR2 SQIVND (reference sequence). V lost 7 bases and J 2 bases, leaving 15 bases between the germline ends. The CDR3 extends over 14 amino acids. The DNA for the CDR3 is TGTGCCAGTATTGGGTCAGGGGATACCTACGAGCAGTACTTC. Translating gives CASIGSGDTYEQYF.

The sample holds one count of this clone. The chain uses TRBV2 and TRBJ2-5, with unresolved D. Germline V CDR1 and CDR2: SNHLY, FYNNEI. V was shortened by 0 bases and J by 6 bases, with 8 bases between the two germline ends. The length of the CDR3 is 13 residues. The DNA of the CDR3 is TGTGCCAGCAGTGAAGCGACGCGTAAGACCCAGTACTTC. It encodes CASSEATRKTQYF. The full variable domain, with the rest looked up from reference TRBV2 and TRBJ2-5, is EPEVTQTPSHQVTQMGQEVILRCVPISNHLYFYWYRQILGQKVEFLVSFYNNEISEKSEIFDDQFSVERPDGSNFTLKIRSTKLEDSAMYFCASSEATRKTQYFGPGTRLLVL.

The V and J genes are TRBV6-1 and TRBJ2-5; a possible D gene is TRBD1 (6 bases). Trimming left V 3 bases short and J 5 bases short, with 13 bases between. Germline CDR1 and CDR2: MNHNS and SASEGT. The CDR3 covers 14 residues. The CDR3 reads CASSERYRAETQYF. The CDR3 DNA is TGTGCCAGCAGTGAGAGGTACAGGGCGGAGACCCAGTACTTC.

This clone was observed once. CDR3 in DNA: TGTGCCAGCAGCCCCGTTCCCTGGGCCTACGAGCAGTACTTC. Amino acids: CASSPVPWAYEQYF. The chain recombines TRBV6-5 with TRBJ2-7; D is ambiguous. With 6 bases removed from V and 2 bases from J, the gap between germline ends came to 14 bases. The CDR3 spans 14 residues. CDR1 MNHEY and CDR2 SVGAGI come from the germline V gene.

The chain is built from TRBV7-8 and TRBJ2-7, with 11 bases matching TRBD2. CDR3 size: 16 residues. Germline V gene data show CDR1 as SGHVS and CDR2 as FQNEAQ. J gave up 0 bases and V 5 bases, and 6 bases lay outside the gene matches. The CDR3 loop is CASSPGTSGFSYEQYF. DNA of the CDR3: TGTGCCAGCAGCCCCGGGACTAGCGGTTTCTCCTACGAGCAGTACTTC.

The rearrangement uses TRBV25-1 and TRBJ2-5; 13 bases line up with TRBD2. This CDR3 spans 13 amino acids. CDR1 and CDR2 (germline): MGHDK, SYGVNS. The J segment lost 4 bases and the V segment lost 10 bases, leaving 3 bases of the junction unmatched. The CDR3 region is CATGLAGVETQYF. CDR3 DNA: TGTGCCACCGGACTAGCGGGAGTAGAGACCCAGTACTTC.

V and J are TRBV7-9 and TRBJ2-3; TRBD2 aligns across 7 bases. V lost 4 bases and J lost 1; bases outside the gene matches: 20. Germline V gene sequence: CDR1 SEHNR, CDR2 FQNEAQ (reference sequence). This CDR3 has 20 amino acids. The chain's CDR3 is CASSWASGAGWVLGTDTQYF. The DNA of the CDR3 is TGTGCCAGCAGCTGGGCTTCCGGAGCGGGGTGGGTGCTGGGCACAGATACGCAGTATTTT.

The V and J genes are TRBV6-1 and TRBJ2-5; TRBD1 matches at 8 bases. Per germline, CDR1 MNHNS and CDR2 SASEGT. The CDR3 contains 16 residues. V trimming: 1 base; J trimming: 5 bases; junction bases outside the gene matches: 9. The CDR3 nucleotides read TGTGCCAGCAGTGAAGTGCTGGCAGGGGGCCTGGAGACCCAGTACTTC. Amino acid sequence: CASSEVLAGGLETQYF.